This TCR beta chain is from a study of OX40 agonist ivuxolimab in advanced cancers. This table comes from immunoSEQ multiplex PCR, and its TCRdb copy is limited to in-frame clones, with some not included. The sample lists some 96,000 clones, about 80% occurring once. The specimen comprised CD4+ or CD8+ T cells sorted from blood, sampled in a trial of the OX40 agonist ivuxolimab. The receptor was isolated from an adult with an advanced solid tumor such as melanoma, head and neck, liver or kidney cancer.

The CDR3 reads CSVRQGQETQYF. Written as DNA, the CDR3 is TGCAGCGTTCGACAGGGCCAAGAGACCCAGTACTTC. The chain uses TRBV29-1 and TRBJ2-5; TRBD1 agrees at 7 bases. This CDR3 comprises 12 residues. Germline CDR1 and CDR2: SQVTM and ANQGSEA. J gave up 1 base and V 5 bases, and 1 base lay outside the gene matches.